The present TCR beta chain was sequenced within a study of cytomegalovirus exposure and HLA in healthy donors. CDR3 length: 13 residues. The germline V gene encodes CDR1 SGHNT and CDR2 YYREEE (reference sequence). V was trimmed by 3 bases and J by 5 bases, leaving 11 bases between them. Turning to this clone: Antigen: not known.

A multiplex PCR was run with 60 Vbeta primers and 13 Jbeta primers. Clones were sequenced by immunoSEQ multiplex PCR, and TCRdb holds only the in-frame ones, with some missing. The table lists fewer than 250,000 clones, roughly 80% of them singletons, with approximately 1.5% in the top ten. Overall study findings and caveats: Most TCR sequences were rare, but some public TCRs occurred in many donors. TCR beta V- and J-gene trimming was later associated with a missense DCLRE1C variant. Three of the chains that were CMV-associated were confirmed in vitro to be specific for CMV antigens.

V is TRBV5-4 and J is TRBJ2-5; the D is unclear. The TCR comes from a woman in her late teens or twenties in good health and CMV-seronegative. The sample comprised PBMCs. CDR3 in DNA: TGTGCCAGCAGCTCGCCAGATTCGGAGACCCAGTACTTC. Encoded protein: CASSSPDSETQYF.